The 31 T cell receptor beta chains presented below share a single source sample, sequenced in a study of cytomegalovirus exposure and HLA in healthy donors. PCR used 60 Vbeta primers and 13 Jbeta primers. Profiling relied on immunoSEQ multiplex PCR, and the TCRdb table lists in-frame clones only, not all of them. Here the sample spans about 190,000 clones, roughly 80% being singletons. Sequencing was performed on PBMCs. The receptors stem from a man in his fifties in good health and CMV-seronegative.

The chain links TRBV7-2 to TRBJ1-1, with TRBD1 matching over 8 bases. Germline V lookup: CDR1 SGHTA, CDR2 FQGNSA. This CDR3 contains 16 residues. J lost 6 bases, V lost 5 bases, and 14 bases had no gene match. CDR3 nucleotide sequence: TGTGCCAGCAGCCCCCGACGGGACAGGCCCGGCCCTGAAGCTTTCTTT. Protein product: CASSPRRDRPGPEAFF.

V usage is TRBV7-8 and J usage is TRBJ2-5; D not certain. The CDR3 spans 14 residues. Deletions cut 2 bases from V and 4 bases from J, with 11 bases between. The germline V gene encodes CDR1 SGHVS and CDR2 FQNEAQ. The DNA of the CDR3 is TGTGCCAGCAGCTTAATTTCGCCGAGAGAGACCCAGTACTTC. Protein product: CASSLISPRETQYF.

This sequence joins TRBV11-2 and TRBJ2-2, with 7 bases identical to TRBD1. After removal of 6 bases from V and 4 bases from J, the junction contained 11 bases not matched to a gene. The germline V gene encodes CDR1 SGHAT and CDR2 FQNNGV. The CDR3 is 16 residues long. CDR3 loop: CASRRPGGSITGELFF. In nucleotides, the CDR3 is TGTGCCAGCAGAAGGCCAGGGGGAAGTATCACCGGGGAGCTGTTTTTT.

The gene calls are TRBV5-1 and TRBJ2-7; unclear D gene. The CDR3 runs 12 residues. Between the trimmed V and J ends, which lost 2 bases and 5 bases, there was a span of 8 bases. Germline CDR1 and CDR2: SGHRS and YFSETQ. The CDR3 spells CASSLTQDEQYF. The CDR3 region has the DNA TGCGCCAGCAGCTTAACCCAGGACGAGCAGTACTTC.

The J gene is TRBJ1-1, the V gene TRBV6-1; unclear D gene. Germline loops: CDR1 MNHNS, CDR2 SASEGT. V lost 3 bases and J 7 bases, leaving 12 bases between the germline ends. This CDR3 is 13 amino acids long. The CDR3 region has the DNA TGTGCCAGCAGTGACTTTCGAGCTCGTGAAGCTTTCTTT. Its protein product is CASSDFRAREAFF.

This clone was found once. V and J are TRBV11-2 and TRBJ2-3; 10 nucleotides agree with TRBD1. The CDR3 totals 15 residues. V gave up 5 bases and J gave up 7 bases; unmatched junction bases: 9. Germline CDR1 SGHAT, CDR2 FQNNGV. The DNA of the CDR3 is TGTGCCAGCAGCCCCTCGGGACAGGGGTCACATACGCAGTATTTT. Protein: CASSPSGQGSHTQYF.

The V and J genes are TRBV2 and TRBJ2-3; 14 positions agree with TRBD2. The V segment lost 8 bases and the J segment 0 bases; nucleotides outside the gene matches: 4. This CDR3 is built from 16 residues. Germline V gene data show CDR1 as SNHLY and CDR2 as FYNNEI. The CDR3 reads CASWTSGGPSTDTQYF. CDR3 coding DNA: TGTGCCAGCTGGACTAGCGGGGGGCCGAGCACAGATACGCAGTATTTT.

The chain combines TRBV25-1 with TRBJ2-1, with 7 nucleotides matching TRBD1. The CDR3 consists of 16 residues. The junction had 13 bases not matched to a gene; V was cut back by 5 bases and J by 6 bases. Germline values: CDR1 MGHDK, CDR2 SYGVNS. As DNA, the CDR3 is TGTGCCAGCAGTAAACCGGACAGGAGACGGGTCAATGAGCAGTTCTTC. Translating it yields CASSKPDRRRVNEQFF.

This chain joins TRBV5-6 and TRBJ2-1; 7 nucleotides match TRBD1. The germline gives CDR1 SGHDT, CDR2 YYEEEE. Trimming took 4 bases from V and 4 from J; bases not matched to a gene: 11. The CDR3 spans 16 residues. The CDR3 DNA sequence: TGTGCCAGCAGCCGAAAATCCGGGACAGTGTACAATGAGCAGTTCTTC. The encoded protein is CASSRKSGTVYNEQFF.

In its sample, this clone was seen once. The chain carries TRBV7-9 and TRBJ1-4; tentative D call: TRBD1 (6 bases). Germline V CDR1 and CDR2: SEHNR, FQNEAQ (reference sequence). The V and J ends lost 5 bases and 5 bases respectively, with 9 bases between them. This CDR3 spans 13 amino acids. This CDR3 reads CASSLGQNEKLFF. In DNA, the CDR3 is TGTGCCAGCAGCCTTGGACAGAATGAAAAACTGTTTTTT.

This chain joins TRBV6-1 and TRBJ1-5; D is unresolved. The germline V gene encodes CDR1 MNHNS and CDR2 SASEGT. Trimming pared 2 bases from V and 2 bases from J, leaving 7 bases between. The CDR3 totals 14 residues. This CDR3 reads CASSEITGNQPQHF. In DNA, the CDR3 is TGTGCCAGCAGTGAAATTACGGGCAATCAGCCCCAGCATTTT.

This chain links TRBV7-2 with TRBJ1-1, with D possibly being TRBD1 (5 bases). The CDR3 is made up of 15 amino acids. The V gene lost 0 bases and the J gene lost 3 bases, with 11 bases spanning the gap. CDR1 SGHTA and CDR2 FQGNSA come from the germline V gene. The CDR3 region is CASSLAVTGYTEAFF. In DNA, the CDR3 is TGTGCCAGCAGCTTAGCGGTAACAGGATACACTGAAGCTTTCTTT. Based on the CDR3 plus reference TRBV7-2 and TRBJ1-1, the full variable domain is GAGVSQSPSNKVTEKGKDVELRCDPISGHTALYWYRQSLGQGLEFLIYFQGNSAPDKSGLPSDRFSAERTGGSVSTLTIQRTQQEDSAVYLCASSLAVTGYTEAFFGQGTRLTVV.

This chain connects TRBV7-6 to TRBJ2-7; TRBD2 might be the D (6 bases). V lost 5 bases and J lost 2, with 16 bases in between. CDR3 length equals 15 residues. CDR1 and CDR2 (germline): SGHVS, FNYEAQ. CDR3: CASSRRGGGTYEQYF. CDR3 bases: TGTGCCAGCAGCAGGCGGGGAGGTGGTACCTACGAGCAGTACTTC.

V is TRBV18 and J is TRBJ2-7; possible D gene TRBD1, 6 bases. This CDR3 has 13 residues. Germline CDR1 reads KGHSH; CDR2 reads LQKENI. V lost 8 bases, J lost 7 bases, and 18 bases lay in between. CDR3 bases: TGTGCCAGCGCAGGGGACCAACTGGGGGAGCAGTACTTC. It translates to CASAGDQLGEQYF. Looking up the rest from reference TRBV18 and TRBJ2-7 gives the full variable domain: NAGVMQNPRHLVRRRGQEARLRCSPMKGHSHVYWYRQLPEEGLKFMVYLQKENIIDESGMPKERFSAEFPKEGPSILRIQQVVRGDSAAYFCASAGDQLGEQYFGPGTRLTVT.

The chain employs TRBV7-2 and TRBJ2-7; TRBD2 aligns across 12 bases. The CDR3 length is 18 residues. From germline, CDR1 is SGHTA and CDR2 FQGNSA. Trimming took 2 bases from V and 6 from J; bases not matched to a gene: 14. The CDR3 region has the DNA TGTGCCAGCAGCTTAACCGGGACTAGCGGGCTTTTCTCCCTCGAGCAGTACTTC. Amino acids: CASSLTGTSGLFSLEQYF.

The rearrangement links TRBV10-3 to TRBJ2-2; 7 nucleotides line up with TRBD1. The CDR3 has 14 amino acids. Germline loops: CDR1 ENHRY, CDR2 SYGVKD. J lost 2 bases, V lost 6 bases, and 3 bases had no gene match. For the CDR3, the DNA is TGTGCCATCAGGGGACAGACAAACACCGGGGAGCTGTTTTTT. Its translation: CAIRGQTNTGELFF.

The J gene is TRBJ1-2, the V gene TRBV11-2; 7 nucleotides match TRBD1. The junction had 19 bases not matched to a gene; V was cut back by 4 bases and J by 8 bases. Germline lookup yields CDR1 SGHAT and CDR2 FQNNGV. This CDR3 has 17 amino acids. CDR3 coding DNA: TGTGCCAGCAGCTCCCCGGGACAGTCATTTCTAACTTGGGGCTACACCTTC. Amino acids: CASSSPGQSFLTWGYTF. Drawing the rest from reference TRBV11-2 and TRBJ1-2, the complete variable domain is EAGVAQSPRYKIIEKRQSVAFWCNPISGHATLYWYQQILGQGPKLLIQFQNNGVVDDSQLPKDRFSAERLKGVDSTLKIQPAKLEDSAVYLCASSSPGQSFLTWGYTFGSGTRLTVV.

The rearrangement uses TRBV9 and TRBJ2-1, with TRBD1 matching 7 bases. The CDR3 runs 15 residues. The V and J ends lost 4 bases and 0 bases, in that order; junction bases with no gene match: 4. Germline V gives CDR1 SGDLS, CDR2 YYNGEE. The CDR3 DNA reads as TGTGCCAGCAGCCCACAGGGGCTCTCCTACAATGAGCAGTTCTTC. This encodes CASSPQGLSYNEQFF.

The chain couples TRBV12-5 to TRBJ2-1; tentatively, D is TRBD2 (7 bases). The V end lost 2 bases, the J end lost 10 bases, and 21 bases lay between the germline ends. CDR3 size: 16 residues. Germline V gene sequence: CDR1 LGHNT, CDR2 FRNRAP. CDR3 loop: CASGLWAGAQNLEQFF. The CDR3 nucleotides read TGTGCTAGTGGTTTGTGGGCGGGGGCCCAAAATCTCGAGCAGTTCTTC.

In its sample, this clone was seen a few times. The CDR3: CASSPQERGNTEAFF. CDR3 coding DNA: TGTGCCAGCTCACCACAGGAAAGAGGGAACACTGAAGCTTTCTTT. The gene calls are TRBV18 and TRBJ1-1; D is undetermined. Trimming shortened V by 1 base and J by 1 base, and 10 bases separated the two germline ends. The CDR3 spans 15 residues. Germline CDR1 is KGHSH and CDR2 is LQKENI.

This chain uses TRBV7-9 with TRBJ2-1; D is possibly TRBD2 (6 bases). Germline V gene lookup returns CDR1 SEHNR and CDR2 FQNEAQ (reference sequence). This CDR3 region has 16 residues. Trimming removed 2 bases from V and 0 bases from J, with 11 bases in between. CDR3 DNA sequence: TGTGCCAGCAGCTTACTTGCGGGGAGCTCCTACAATGAGCAGTTCTTC. Its translation: CASSLLAGSSYNEQFF.

The chain joins TRBV28 to TRBJ2-5; unclear D gene. Trimming removed 1 base from V and 5 bases from J, with 14 bases in between. The CDR3 is made up of 15 amino acids. The germline V gene encodes CDR1 MDHEN and CDR2 SYDVKM. The CDR3 spells CASSLYSETRETQYF. As DNA, the CDR3 is TGTGCCAGCAGTTTATATTCAGAAACGAGGGAGACCCAGTACTTC.

The chain is built from TRBV9 and TRBJ1-4; perhaps TRBD1 as D (6 bases). The germline V gene encodes CDR1 SGDLS and CDR2 YYNGEE. CDR3 length equals 14 residues. V was cut by 3 bases and J by 4 bases, with 10 bases left in between. CDR3 loop: CASSGGQFNEKLFF. In nucleotides, the CDR3 is TGTGCCAGCAGCGGAGGACAGTTTAATGAAAAACTGTTTTTT.

The genes are TRBV7-9 and TRBJ2-7; D remains unclear. The germline V and J ends were trimmed by 1 base and 4 bases, with 8 bases remaining between them. Germline V gives CDR1 SEHNR, CDR2 FQNEAQ (reference sequence). The CDR3 consists of 13 residues. The CDR3 DNA sequence: TGTGCCAGCAGCTTAGAACCCGGTTACGAGCAGTACTTC. It encodes CASSLEPGYEQYF.

This chain joins TRBV5-8 and TRBJ1-2; 7 bases align to TRBD1. Germline V gives CDR1 SGHTS, CDR2 YDEGEE. CDR3 length equals 13 residues. V lost 3 bases, J lost 6 bases, and 5 bases stayed unmatched. As DNA, the CDR3 is TGTGCCAGCAGCTCACAGGGGATCCATGGCTACACCTTC. This sequence encodes CASSSQGIHGYTF.

The chain combines TRBV2 with TRBJ1-5; D possibly corresponds to TRBD1 (5 bases). Trimming shortened V by 7 bases and J by 2 bases, and 15 bases separated the two germline ends. The CDR3 is made up of 15 amino acids. Per germline, CDR1 SNHLY and CDR2 FYNNEI. CDR3 DNA: TGTGCCAGCACCCCCGAGGGACTCCGCAATCAGCCCCAGCATTTT. It codes for CASTPEGLRNQPQHF.

The chain couples TRBV19 to TRBJ1-2, with TRBD1 matching over 8 bases. The length of the CDR3 is 13 residues. Germline lookup yields CDR1 LNHDA and CDR2 SQIVND (reference sequence). V lost 3 bases to trimming and J lost 8 bases; unmatched junction nucleotides: 5. DNA for the CDR3: TGTGCCAGTAGTATGGACAGGGTTGGCGGCTACACCTTC. Amino acids: CASSMDRVGGYTF.

V gene TRBV6-1 combines with J gene TRBJ2-7; possibly TRBD1 for D (6 bases). The V end lost 6 bases, the J end lost 2 bases, and 14 bases lay between the germline ends. The CDR3 covers 14 residues. Looked up from germline, CDR1 is MNHNS and CDR2 is SASEGT. CDR3 DNA: TGTGCCAGCAGCGAACAGGGCCCACCCTACGAGCAGTACTTC. It translates to CASSEQGPPYEQYF.

The sample holds a few counts of this clone. The CDR3 coding sequence is TGTGCCTGGAGTGTAAACAGGGCGAACACTGAAGCTTTCTTT. Translating gives CAWSVNRANTEAFF. The V call is TRBV30, the J call TRBJ1-1; tentatively, D is TRBD1 (6 bases). Per the germline V gene, CDR1 is GTSNPN and CDR2 is SVGIG (reference sequence). The CDR3 loop spans 14 amino acids. Trimming removed 0 bases at V and 1 base at J, with 9 bases between.

The chain has TRBV29-1 and TRBJ1-1; D remains unclear. Trimming removed 6 bases at V and 3 bases at J, with 17 bases between. The CDR3 is 14 residues long. Germline V gene sequence: CDR1 SQVTM, CDR2 ANQGSEA. CDR3 loop: CSVTFGGRHTEAFF. In nucleotides, the CDR3 is TGCAGCGTCACCTTCGGAGGGCGGCACACTGAAGCTTTCTTT.

The chain employs TRBV10-3 and TRBJ1-3; 8 bases line up with TRBD1. The germline CDR1 and CDR2 sequences are ENHRY and SYGVKD. V lost 2 bases, J lost 3 bases, and 3 bases stayed unmatched. CDR3 length: 15 amino acids. This chain's CDR3 is CAISERQGSGNTIYF. In nucleotides, the CDR3 is TGTGCCATCAGTGAGAGACAGGGGAGTGGAAACACCATATATTTT.